These 5 T cell receptor beta chains share one sample of origin, sequenced in a study of blood T cell repertoires in COVID-19. Clones were sequenced by immunoSEQ multiplex PCR, and TCRdb holds only the in-frame ones, with some missing. The table records under 250,000 clones, 92% of them present only once. The material sequenced was peripheral blood. The receptors shown here come from a man in his thirties or forties with COVID-19, enrolled during active disease.

The chain uses TRBV7-9 and TRBJ2-2, with TRBD2 identical over 9 bases. Germline V gene lookup returns CDR1 SEHNR and CDR2 FQNEAQ (reference sequence). The trim removed 5 bases at V and 4 bases at J, leaving 5 bases unmatched. The CDR3 has 15 residues. CDR3 sequence (DNA): TGTGCCAGCAGCACAAGCGGGGGGTTCACCGGGGAGCTGTTTTTT. The encoded protein is CASSTSGGFTGELFF.

The chain links TRBV5-4 to TRBJ2-5; weak D call: TRBD1 (5 bases). The V and J ends lost 4 bases and 2 bases respectively, with 12 bases between them. Germline lookup yields CDR1 SGHNT and CDR2 YYREEE (reference sequence). CDR3 length: 14 amino acids. CDR3 sequence reads: CASSPDSRQETQYF. The CDR3 nucleotides read TGTGCCAGCAGCCCCGACAGCAGACAAGAGACCCAGTACTTC. The full variable domain, in which reference TRBV5-4 and TRBJ2-5 provide the parts outside the CDR3, is ETGVTQSPTHLIKTRGQQVTLRCSSQSGHNTVSWYQQALGQGPQFIFQYYREEENGRGNFPPRFSGLQFPNYSSELNVNALELDDSALYLCASSPDSRQETQYFGPGTRLLVL.

The rearrangement joins TRBV5-1 to TRBJ1-2; TRBD1 agrees at 8 bases. Trimming took 10 bases from V and 2 from J; bases not matched to a gene: 10. Germline loops: CDR1 SGHRS, CDR2 YFSETQ. The CDR3 has 14 amino acids. CDR3 DNA: TGCGCCGGAGAACAGGGGGAGGGAAACTATGGCTACACCTTC. Its translation is CAGEQGEGNYGYTF.

The CDR3 here is CAWATVGPDTQYF. The DNA for the CDR3 is TGTGCCTGGGCGACAGTAGGCCCAGATACGCAGTATTTT. This rearrangement joins TRBV30 to TRBJ2-3; D is perhaps TRBD1 (5 bases). Germline V gives CDR1 GTSNPN, CDR2 SVGIG (reference sequence). CDR3 length: 13 residues. Trimming pared 5 bases from V and 4 bases from J, leaving 13 bases between.

V usage is TRBV10-3 and J usage is TRBJ1-1; D remains unclear. This CDR3 is built from 13 residues. Trimming took off 10 bases at V and 0 bases at J, with 12 bases between the two ends. The V gene's germline CDR1 is ENHRY and CDR2 SYGVKD. The CDR3, as DNA: TGTGCCAGGAGGGTAAACCTGAACACTGAAGCTTTCTTT. Translation: CARRVNLNTEAFF.